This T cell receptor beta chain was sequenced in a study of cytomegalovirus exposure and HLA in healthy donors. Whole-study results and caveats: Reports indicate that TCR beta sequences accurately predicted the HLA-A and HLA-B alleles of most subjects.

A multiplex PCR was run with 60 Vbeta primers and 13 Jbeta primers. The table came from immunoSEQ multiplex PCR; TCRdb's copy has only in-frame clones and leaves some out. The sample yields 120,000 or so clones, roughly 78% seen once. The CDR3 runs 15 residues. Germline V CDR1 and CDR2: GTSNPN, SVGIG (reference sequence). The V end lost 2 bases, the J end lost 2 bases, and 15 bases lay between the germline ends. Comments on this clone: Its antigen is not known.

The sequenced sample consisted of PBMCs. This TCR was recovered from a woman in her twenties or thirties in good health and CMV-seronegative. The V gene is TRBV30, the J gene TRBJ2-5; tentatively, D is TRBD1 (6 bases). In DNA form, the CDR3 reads TGTGCCTGGAGTTTTCAGGGGTTCTGGCAAGAGACCCAGTACTTC. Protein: CAWSFQGFWQETQYF.